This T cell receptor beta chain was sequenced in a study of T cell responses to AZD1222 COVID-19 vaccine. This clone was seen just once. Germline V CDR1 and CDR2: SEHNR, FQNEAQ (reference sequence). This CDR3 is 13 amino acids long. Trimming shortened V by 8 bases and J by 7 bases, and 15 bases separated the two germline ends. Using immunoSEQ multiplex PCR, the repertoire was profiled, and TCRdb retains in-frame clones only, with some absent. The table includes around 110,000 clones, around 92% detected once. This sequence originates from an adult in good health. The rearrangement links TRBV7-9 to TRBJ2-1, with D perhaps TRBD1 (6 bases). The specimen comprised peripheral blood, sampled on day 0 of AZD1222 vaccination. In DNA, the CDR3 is TGTGCCAGCGGTTGGACAGCTGAAAATGAGCAGTTCTTC. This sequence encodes CASGWTAENEQFF. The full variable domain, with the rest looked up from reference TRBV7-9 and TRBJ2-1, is DTGVSQNPRHKITKRGQNVTFRCDPISEHNRLYWYRQTLGQGPEFLTYFQNEAQLEKSRLLSDRFSAERPKGSFSTLEIQRTEQGDSAMYLCASGWTAENEQFFGPGTRLTVL.